One and the same sample provided the 13 T cell receptor beta chains below, sequenced in a study of a mutant IDH1 vaccine in newly diagnosed glioma. Specified time point: week 23, last vaccination. Topical imiquimod was applied with each vaccine dose, which held 300 ug of mutant IDH1 20-mer peptide. No antigen is known for these receptors. Here immunoSEQ multiplex PCR was the method, and the copy in TCRdb shows in-frame clones only, minus some. The sample lists over 25,000 clones, roughly 90% occurring once. The sequences come from PBMCs, collected from a glioma patient whose treatment included an IDH1 peptide vaccine. These receptors all come from a man aged 35 to 55 with glioma.

Of note for this clone: Mismatch with germline at one junction end may stem from a read error. The chain employs TRBV19 and TRBJ1-1, with D possibly matching TRBD1 (6 bases). This CDR3 spans 13 amino acids. Germline CDR1 LNHDA, CDR2 SQIVND (reference sequence). CDR3 residues: CASSWGWDTEAFF. The CDR3 DNA is TGTGCCAGTAGTTGGGGTTGGGACACCGAAGCTTTCTTT.

The chain employs TRBV6-1 and TRBJ1-1, with D possibly TRBD1 on 5 matching bases. The CDR3 has 13 residues. Germline CDR1 and CDR2: MNHNS and SASEGT. The V gene lost 7 bases and the J gene lost 1 base, with 10 bases spanning the gap. CDR3 residues: CASIGHSNTEAFF. CDR3 in DNA: TGTGCCAGCATAGGACATTCGAACACTGAAGCTTTCTTT.

The chain employs TRBV5-1 and TRBJ2-3, with D unclear. V shed 0 bases and J shed 0 bases, with 8 bases lying between them. The CDR3 is made up of 15 amino acids. Germline CDR1 is SGHRS and CDR2 is YFSETQ. As DNA, the CDR3 is TGCGCCAGCAGCTTGGATACCGCCAGCACAGATACGCAGTATTTT. Its protein is CASSLDTASTDTQYF.

CDR3 sequence: CASSQDVYQPQHF. CDR3 bases: TGTGCCAGCAGCCAAGATGTCTATCAGCCCCAGCATTTT. This chain joins TRBV4-2 and TRBJ1-5; D gene uncertain. Trimming pared 0 bases from V and 5 bases from J, leaving 5 bases between. The CDR3 totals 13 residues. Per the germline V gene, CDR1 is LGHNA and CDR2 is YNFKEQ.

The V call is TRBV7-9, the J call TRBJ1-2; TRBD1 matches 9 bases. The CDR3 consists of 15 residues. Unmatched junction bases numbered 4, after V lost 3 bases and J lost 2 bases. In germline, CDR1 is SEHNR, CDR2 FQNEAQ (reference sequence). CDR3 sequence reads: CASSFTGTGNYGYTF. The CDR3 region has the DNA TGTGCCAGCAGCTTTACTGGGACAGGGAACTATGGCTACACCTTC. Together with reference TRBV7-9 and TRBJ1-2, the CDR3 gives the full variable domain: DTGVSQNPRHKITKRGQNVTFRCDPISEHNRLYWYRQTLGQGPEFLTYFQNEAQLEKSRLLSDRFSAERPKGSFSTLEIQRTEQGDSAMYLCASSFTGTGNYGYTFGSGTRLTVV.

The chain employs TRBV5-6 and TRBJ1-2; D not resolved. Trimming cost V 0 bases and J 4 bases, with 13 bases left between them. The germline V gene has CDR1 SGHDT and CDR2 YYEEEE. The CDR3 runs 15 residues. The CDR3 protein is CASSLGAEALYGYTF. CDR3 bases: TGTGCCAGCAGCTTGGGGGCGGAGGCCCTCTATGGCTACACCTTC.

The chain employs TRBV25-1 and TRBJ2-6, with 10 bases matching TRBD1. The ends lost 6 bases at V and 12 bases at J; junction bases unmatched: 17. CDR1 and CDR2 from the germline V gene are MGHDK and SYGVNS. The CDR3 totals 17 residues. This CDR3 is CASRGTGVSLGMGVLTF. CDR3 sequence (DNA): TGTGCCAGCAGGGGGACAGGGGTTAGTCTAGGAATGGGCGTCCTGACTTTC. The variable domain in full, with the rest retrieved from reference TRBV25-1 and TRBJ2-6, is EADIYQTPRYLVIGTGKKITLECSQTMGHDKMYWYQQDPGMELHLIHYSYGVNSTEKGDLSSESTVSRIRTEHFPLTLESARPSHTSQYLCASRGTGVSLGMGVLTFGAGSRLTVL.

The rearrangement links TRBV18 to TRBJ1-6, with unresolved D. Trimming took 3 bases from V and 3 from J, leaving 9 bases between them. The germline V gene has CDR1 KGHSH and CDR2 LQKENI. This CDR3 has 15 amino acids. The CDR3 coding sequence is TGTGCCAGCTCACCCCGGGAAGGCTATAATTCACCCCTCCACTTT. It encodes CASSPREGYNSPLHF. The entire variable domain, with the rest obtained from reference TRBV18 and TRBJ1-6, is as follows: NAGVMQNPRHLVRRRGQEARLRCSPMKGHSHVYWYRQLPEEGLKFMVYLQKENIIDESGMPKERFSAEFPKEGPSILRIQQVVRGDSAAYFCASSPREGYNSPLHFGNGTRLTVT.

The CDR3 sequence: CATSRVPGRNTDTQYF. The CDR3 DNA follows: TGTGCCACCAGCAGAGTTCCAGGGCGAAACACAGATACGCAGTATTTT. The chain recombines TRBV15 with TRBJ2-3; TRBD1 is a possible D gene (5 bases). V lost 1 base and J 2 bases, leaving 13 bases between the germline ends. The CDR3 consists of 16 residues. Germline CDR1 is LNHNV and CDR2 is YYDKDF (reference sequence).

This sequence joins TRBV7-2 and TRBJ2-3; 9 bases line up with TRBD2. Germline V gives CDR1 SGHTA, CDR2 FQGNSA. V lost 2 bases, J lost 0 bases, and 6 bases stayed unmatched. This CDR3 has 17 residues. The CDR3 loop is CASSLQVAGGSTDTQYF. The CDR3 bases are TGTGCCAGCAGCTTACAGGTGGCGGGGGGGAGCACAGATACGCAGTATTTT.

J is TRBJ2-4 and V is TRBV7-2; TRBD2 aligns across 15 bases. V was clipped by 5 bases and J by 7 bases; unmatched bases: 6. CDR3 length: 16 residues. Germline lookup yields CDR1 SGHTA and CDR2 FQGNSA. This CDR3 is CASSPRTSGGANIQYF. The CDR3 DNA sequence: TGTGCCAGCAGCCCACGGACTAGCGGGGGGGCGAACATTCAGTACTTC.

The chain is built from TRBV2 and TRBJ2-7; 9 nucleotides align to TRBD1. Per the germline V gene, CDR1 is SNHLY and CDR2 is FYNNEI. V dropped 4 bases and J dropped 2; count of bases not matched to a gene: 6. The CDR3 runs 15 residues. Here the CDR3 reads CASSAPGQGTYEQYF. The CDR3 nucleotides read TGTGCCAGCAGTGCCCCCGGACAGGGGACCTACGAGCAGTACTTC.

The chain carries TRBV6-6 and TRBJ1-5; D uncertain. Germline CDR1 and CDR2: MNHNY and SVGAGI (reference sequence). V gave up 3 bases and J gave up 4 bases, with 13 bases separating them. CDR3 length: 15 amino acids. In nucleotides, the CDR3 is TGTGCCAGCAGTTATGCTGTCCTGGGGAATCAGCCCCAGCATTTT. This translates into CASSYAVLGNQPQHF.